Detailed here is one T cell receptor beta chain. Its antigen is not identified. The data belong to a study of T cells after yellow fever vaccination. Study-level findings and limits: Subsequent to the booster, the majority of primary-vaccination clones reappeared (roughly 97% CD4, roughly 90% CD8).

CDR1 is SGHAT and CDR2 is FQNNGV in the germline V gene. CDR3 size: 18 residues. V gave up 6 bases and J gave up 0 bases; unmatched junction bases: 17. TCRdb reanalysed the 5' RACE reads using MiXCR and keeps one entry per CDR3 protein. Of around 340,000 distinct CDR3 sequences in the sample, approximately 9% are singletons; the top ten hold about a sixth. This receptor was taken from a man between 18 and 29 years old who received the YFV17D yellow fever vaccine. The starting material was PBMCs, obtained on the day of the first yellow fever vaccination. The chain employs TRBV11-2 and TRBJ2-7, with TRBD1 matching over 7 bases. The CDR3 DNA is TGTGCCAGCAGGACAAACACCAAAACAGGGGTTTTCTCCTACGAGCAGTACGTC. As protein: CASRTNTKTGVFSYEQYV.